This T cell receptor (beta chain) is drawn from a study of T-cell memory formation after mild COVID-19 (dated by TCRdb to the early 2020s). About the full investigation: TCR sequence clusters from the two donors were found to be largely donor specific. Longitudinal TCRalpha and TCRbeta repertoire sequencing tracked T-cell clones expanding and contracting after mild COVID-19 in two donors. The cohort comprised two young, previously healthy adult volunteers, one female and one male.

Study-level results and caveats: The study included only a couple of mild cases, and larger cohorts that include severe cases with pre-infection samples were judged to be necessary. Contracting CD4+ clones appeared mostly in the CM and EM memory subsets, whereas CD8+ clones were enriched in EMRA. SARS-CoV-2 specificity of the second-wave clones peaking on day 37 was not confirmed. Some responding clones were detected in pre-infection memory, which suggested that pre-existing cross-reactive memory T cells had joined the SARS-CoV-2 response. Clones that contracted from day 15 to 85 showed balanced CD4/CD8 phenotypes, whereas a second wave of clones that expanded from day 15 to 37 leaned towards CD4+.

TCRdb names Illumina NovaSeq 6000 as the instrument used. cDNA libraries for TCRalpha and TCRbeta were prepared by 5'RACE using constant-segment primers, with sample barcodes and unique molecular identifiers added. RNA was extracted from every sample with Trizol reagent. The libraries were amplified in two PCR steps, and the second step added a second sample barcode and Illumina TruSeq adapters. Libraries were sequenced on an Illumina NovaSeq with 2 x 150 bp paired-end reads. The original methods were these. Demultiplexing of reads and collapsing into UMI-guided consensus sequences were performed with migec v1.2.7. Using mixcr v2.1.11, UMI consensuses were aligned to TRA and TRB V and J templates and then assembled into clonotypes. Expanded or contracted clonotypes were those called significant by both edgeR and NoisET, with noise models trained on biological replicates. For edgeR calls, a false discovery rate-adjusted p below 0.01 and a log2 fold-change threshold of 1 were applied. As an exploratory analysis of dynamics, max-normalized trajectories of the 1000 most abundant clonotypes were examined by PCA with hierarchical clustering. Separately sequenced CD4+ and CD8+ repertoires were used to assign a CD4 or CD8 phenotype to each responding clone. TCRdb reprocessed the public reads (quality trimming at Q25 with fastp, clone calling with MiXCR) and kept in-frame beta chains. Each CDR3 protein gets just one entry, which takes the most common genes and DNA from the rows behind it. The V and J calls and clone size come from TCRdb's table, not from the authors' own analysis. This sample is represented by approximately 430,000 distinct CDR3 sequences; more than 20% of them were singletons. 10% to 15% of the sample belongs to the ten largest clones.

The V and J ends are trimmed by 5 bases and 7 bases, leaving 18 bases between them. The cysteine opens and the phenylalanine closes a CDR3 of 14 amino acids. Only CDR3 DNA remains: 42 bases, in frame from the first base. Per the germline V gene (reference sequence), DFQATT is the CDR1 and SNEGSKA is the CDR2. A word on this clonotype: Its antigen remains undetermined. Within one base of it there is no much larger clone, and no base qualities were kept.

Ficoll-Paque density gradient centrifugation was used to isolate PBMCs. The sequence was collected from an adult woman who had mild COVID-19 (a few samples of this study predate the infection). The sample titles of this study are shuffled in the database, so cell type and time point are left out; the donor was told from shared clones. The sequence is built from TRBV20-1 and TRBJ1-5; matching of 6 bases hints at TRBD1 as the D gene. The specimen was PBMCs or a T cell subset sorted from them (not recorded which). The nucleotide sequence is TGCAGTGCTGGGCCCCCCAGGGGACGACAGCCCCAGCATTTT. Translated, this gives CSAGPPRGRQPQHF.